These T cell receptor beta chains were read from a single sample in a study of cytomegalovirus exposure and HLA in healthy donors. Profiled with immunoSEQ multiplex PCR; TCRdb holds only in-frame clones, not every one. The data show 110,000 to 150,000 clones, roughly 80% seen once. The specimen was PBMCs. These receptors all stem from a boy aged 2 to 10 in good health and CMV-seronegative. Each CDR3 is given with its conserved first and last residue. The order of the fields is V gene, J gene, D gene, clone size, CDR3 DNA, CDR3 protein. The D gene is left open where the match is weak. Not every row has a clone size; where given, it reads once, few, many or a size class.

v_call: TRBV10-1
j_call: TRBJ2-4
d_call: TRBD1
clone_size: .
cdr3_nt: TGCGCCAGCAGTGAGGGACAGGGGGCGCGCAACATTCAGTACTTC
cdr3_aa: CASSEGQGARNIQYF

v_call: TRBV5-4
j_call: TRBJ2-3
d_call: TRBD2
clone_size: .
cdr3_nt: TGTGCCAGCAGCTTGGCACAGGCTAGCGGGAGATCTACGCAGTATTTT
cdr3_aa: CASSLAQASGRSTQYF

v_call: TRBV7-2
j_call: TRBJ2-2
d_call: TRBD2
clone_size: once
cdr3_nt: TGTGCCAGCAGTCTTGGGACTACGAACACCGGGGAGCTGTTTTTT
cdr3_aa: CASSLGTTNTGELFF

v_call: TRBV6-1
j_call: TRBJ1-1
d_call: .
clone_size: .
cdr3_nt: TGTGCCAGCAGTTGGCGGGGGAGGAACACTGAAGCTTTCTTT
cdr3_aa: CASSWRGRNTEAFF

v_call: TRBV7-9
j_call: TRBJ2-2
d_call: .
clone_size: .
cdr3_nt: TGTGCCAGCAGCTTAAGGGGTAACCGGGTGGAGCTGTTTTTT
cdr3_aa: CASSLRGNRVELFF

v_call: TRBV7-3
j_call: TRBJ2-3
d_call: .
clone_size: .
cdr3_nt: TGTGCCAGCAGCGTTACGGTCCCCTCAGATACGCAGTATTTT
cdr3_aa: CASSVTVPSDTQYF

v_call: TRBV30
j_call: TRBJ2-7
d_call: TRBD2
clone_size: .
cdr3_nt: TGTGCCTGGAGTGCCAGCGGGGGGGCTTACGAGCAGTACTTC
cdr3_aa: CAWSASGGAYEQYF

v_call: TRBV29-1
j_call: TRBJ2-5
d_call: .
clone_size: .
cdr3_nt: TGCAGCGTTAACAGGCCGAAGGGGACCCAGTACTTC
cdr3_aa: CSVNRPKGTQYF

v_call: TRBV28
j_call: TRBJ2-7
d_call: .
clone_size: .
cdr3_nt: TGTGCCAGCAGTCCTCCAGGGGTTAGCTCCTACGAGCAGTACTTC
cdr3_aa: CASSPPGVSSYEQYF

v_call: TRBV18
j_call: TRBJ2-5
d_call: .
clone_size: .
cdr3_nt: TGTGCCAGCTCACCAGAGGCTAGCCAAGAGACCCAGTACTTC
cdr3_aa: CASSPEASQETQYF

v_call: TRBV9
j_call: TRBJ1-2
d_call: TRBD1
clone_size: .
cdr3_nt: TGTGCCAGCAGCACCCAGGGGGGCCGGGCGACAAGGAATGGCTACACCTTC
cdr3_aa: CASSTQGGRATRNGYTF

v_call: TRBV4-1
j_call: TRBJ2-7
d_call: .
clone_size: .
cdr3_nt: TGCGCCAGCAGCCAAGATTTCGGCGGAGGGTCTCCCTACGAGCAGTACTTC
cdr3_aa: CASSQDFGGGSPYEQYF

v_call: TRBV7-8
j_call: TRBJ2-3
d_call: TRBD1
clone_size: .
cdr3_nt: TGTGCCAGCAGCCATAAGACAGGGGGCGGACCGGATACGCAGTATTTT
cdr3_aa: CASSHKTGGGPDTQYF

v_call: TRBV7-3
j_call: TRBJ2-1
d_call: TRBD1
clone_size: .
cdr3_nt: TGTGCCAGCAGCCGGGACAGGGGTTCCTACAATGAGCAGTTCTTC
cdr3_aa: CASSRDRGSYNEQFF

v_call: TRBV6-7
j_call: TRBJ2-3
d_call: .
clone_size: .
cdr3_nt: TGTGCCAGGGCGGGTTTGAAACCACCCAGGGGTTTCACGTTCTCAGATACGCAGTATTTT
cdr3_aa: CARAGLKPPRGFTFSDTQYF

v_call: TRBV6-4
j_call: TRBJ2-3
d_call: TRBD2
clone_size: .
cdr3_nt: TGTGCCAGCAGTAGCGGGAGTTCCCCAGATACGCAGTATTTT
cdr3_aa: CASSSGSSPDTQYF

v_call: TRBV6-6
j_call: TRBJ2-4
d_call: .
clone_size: .
cdr3_nt: TGTGCCAGCGAAGAGAGACAGCGAGCCAAAAACATTCAGTACTTC
cdr3_aa: CASEERQRAKNIQYF

v_call: TRBV29-1
j_call: TRBJ1-1
d_call: .
clone_size: .
cdr3_nt: TGCAGCGTCGACAGTCTGAACACTGAAGCTTTCTTT
cdr3_aa: CSVDSLNTEAFF

v_call: TRBV28
j_call: TRBJ1-5
d_call: .
clone_size: .
cdr3_nt: TGTGCCAGCAGTAGCCCGCTCGGACAATATAGCAATCAGCCCCAGCATTTT
cdr3_aa: CASSSPLGQYSNQPQHF

v_call: TRBV5-1
j_call: TRBJ1-1
d_call: TRBD1
clone_size: .
cdr3_nt: TGCGCCAACAGCTTGACAGGGGCCGATACTGAAGCTTTCTTT
cdr3_aa: CANSLTGADTEAFF

v_call: TRBV30
j_call: TRBJ1-1
d_call: TRBD1
clone_size: .
cdr3_nt: TGTGCCTGGAGTGGCGGGACAGCCAACACTGAAGCTTTCTTT
cdr3_aa: CAWSGGTANTEAFF

v_call: TRBV4-2
j_call: TRBJ2-7
d_call: TRBD2
clone_size: .
cdr3_nt: TGTGCCAGCAGCCAAGCTAGCGGGGTGATTAAGCGGGATACCTACGAGCAGTACTTC
cdr3_aa: CASSQASGVIKRDTYEQYF

v_call: TRBV28
j_call: TRBJ2-3
d_call: TRBD1
clone_size: .
cdr3_nt: TGTGCCAGCAGCCCCGGGACAGGGTATTACGCGACGGGCACAGATACGCAGTATTTT
cdr3_aa: CASSPGTGYYATGTDTQYF

v_call: TRBV6-5
j_call: TRBJ2-2
d_call: .
clone_size: .
cdr3_nt: TGTGCCAGCAGTTACAGGGGCACCGGGGAGCTGTTTTTT
cdr3_aa: CASSYRGTGELFF

v_call: TRBV2
j_call: TRBJ2-1
d_call: TRBD2
clone_size: .
cdr3_nt: TGTGCCAGCGAACGGAGCCGACAGAAGGGACTAGAGAGAATGAACATAATGGACAATGAGCAGTTCTTC
cdr3_aa: CASERSRQKGLERMNIMDNEQFF

v_call: TRBV29-1
j_call: TRBJ2-7
d_call: TRBD1
clone_size: .
cdr3_nt: TGCAGCGCTAGGGGACAGGGGGCCTACGAGCAGTACTTC
cdr3_aa: CSARGQGAYEQYF

v_call: TRBV7-7
j_call: TRBJ2-3
d_call: .
clone_size: .
cdr3_nt: TGTGCCAGCAGCTCGTCTAGCTCTAGCACAGATACGCAGTATTTT
cdr3_aa: CASSSSSSSTDTQYF

v_call: TRBV4-1
j_call: TRBJ2-7
d_call: .
clone_size: .
cdr3_nt: TGCGCCAGCAGCCAACCCCGAGCTAGCTACGAGCAGTCCTTC
cdr3_aa: CASSQPRASYEQSF

v_call: TRBV5-1
j_call: TRBJ2-1
d_call: TRBD1
clone_size: .
cdr3_nt: TGCGCCAGCAGCCCAGGGGGCGCCCACAATGAGCAGTTCTTC
cdr3_aa: CASSPGGAHNEQFF